The 9 T cell receptor beta chains below were found in one sample sequenced in a study of shared clonotypes between healthy human individuals. Profiled with immunoSEQ multiplex PCR; TCRdb holds only in-frame clones, not every one. The data hold roughly 590,000 clones, with roughly 95% observed a single time. CD8 cells classed as naive were CD45RO-negative and positively selected for CCR7, excluding terminally differentiated effector memory CD45RA+ cells. Sequencing was carried out using naive CD8+ T cells sorted from blood. The receptors here all came from a woman under 40 in good health.

This clone was seen only once. The rearrangement joins TRBV30 to TRBJ2-1; 7 positions agree with TRBD2. Germline CDR1 GTSNPN, CDR2 SVGIG (reference sequence). V lost 5 bases to trimming and J lost 2 bases; unmatched junction nucleotides: 15. The CDR3 runs 17 residues. The CDR3 region has the DNA TGTGCCTGGGACGGAGTGGGTGCTAGCGGAGCCTACAATGAGCAGTTCTTC. Its translation: CAWDGVGASGAYNEQFF.

The V gene is TRBV4-1, the J gene TRBJ2-2, with 11 bases lining up with TRBD2. Germline V CDR1 and CDR2: MGHRA, YSYEKL. CDR3 length: 19 residues. The trim removed 1 base at V and 4 bases at J, leaving 11 bases unmatched. The CDR3, as DNA: TGCGCCAGCAGCCAAGTCGCTGTAGCGGGAGGGCCGGGCACCGGGGAGCTGTTTTTT. Its protein product is CASSQVAVAGGPGTGELFF.

The chain recombines TRBV10-3 with TRBJ1-6; D call uncertain. This CDR3 comprises 15 residues. Per germline, CDR1 ENHRY and CDR2 SYGVKD. V lost 10 bases to trimming and J lost 4 bases, with 17 bases between them. This CDR3 is CATQSGFEYNSPLHF. CDR3 bases: TGTGCCACACAATCAGGTTTTGAGTATAATTCACCCCTCCACTTT.

The chain couples TRBV27 to TRBJ1-2, with 7 bases identical to TRBD1. CDR3 length: 13 amino acids. Germline V lookup: CDR1 MNHEY, CDR2 SMNVEV (reference sequence). V shed 6 bases, J shed 3 bases, and the junction held 4 bases outside the gene matches. CDR3 sequence: CASRLGTDYGYTF. DNA for the CDR3: TGTGCCAGCAGACTTGGGACAGACTATGGCTACACCTTC.

The rearrangement uses TRBV7-9 and TRBJ1-5; TRBD1 aligns across 10 bases. The CDR3 is 15 residues long. V lost 1 base and J lost 6; bases outside the gene matches: 3. Germline lookup yields CDR1 SEHNR and CDR2 FQNEAQ (reference sequence). CDR3 region: CASSLGTGGTQPQHF. The CDR3 bases are TGTGCCAGCAGCTTAGGGACAGGGGGAACTCAGCCCCAGCATTTT.

V usage is TRBV10-2 and J usage is TRBJ2-7; TRBD2 agrees at 7 bases. The CDR3 loop spans 14 amino acids. V trimming: 4 bases; J trimming: 5 bases; junction bases outside the gene matches: 8. Germline V gene data show CDR1 as WSHSY and CDR2 as SAAADI. This chain's CDR3 is CASSALGGKDEQYF. The CDR3 DNA follows: TGCGCCAGCAGTGCCTTGGGAGGGAAGGACGAGCAGTACTTC.

This clone was recorded only once. V gene TRBV7-3 combines with J gene TRBJ2-7; D not certain. This CDR3 has 15 residues. Germline V gene sequence: CDR1 SGHTA, CDR2 FQGTGA. The V end was cut by 8 bases, the J end by 7 bases, with 24 bases between. CDR3 in amino acids: CASSMRPGPIREQYF. CDR3 in DNA: TGTGCCAGCTCAATGCGACCCGGCCCTATTAGGGAGCAGTACTTC.

V is TRBV7-8 and J is TRBJ1-3; possibly TRBD1 for D (5 bases). Trimming took 7 bases from V and 0 from J, leaving 10 bases between them. The V gene's germline CDR1 is SGHVS and CDR2 FQNEAQ. The CDR3 length is 14 residues. CDR3 sequence (DNA): TGTGCCAGCATGGGGCCAAGCTCTGGAAACACCATATATTTT. The encoded protein is CASMGPSSGNTIYF.

This sequence joins TRBV7-2 and TRBJ1-5, with D tentatively TRBD1 (5 bases). CDR1 is SGHTA and CDR2 is FQGNSA in the germline V gene. The CDR3 totals 16 residues. Trimming took 5 bases from V and 0 from J, leaving 14 bases between them. Written as DNA, the CDR3 is TGTGCCAGCAGCGCCCGAGGGGCGGATAGCAATCAGCCCCAGCATTTT. Its translation: CASSARGADSNQPQHF.